This T cell receptor beta chain is from a study of cytomegalovirus exposure and HLA in healthy donors. The PCR ran on 60 Vbeta and 13 Jbeta primers. The table came from immunoSEQ multiplex PCR; TCRdb's copy has only in-frame clones and leaves some out. The table includes about 210,000 clones, over 75% detected once. Study conclusions and caveats: In a later analysis, productive TCRs from donors in an Asian-associated ancestry cluster reportedly carried fewer N-insertions than the cohort mean.

Trimming removed 3 bases from V and 6 bases from J; junction bases left unmatched: 8. CDR3 length: 15 residues. CDR1 and CDR2 (germline): LNHDA, SQIVND (reference sequence). Note on this clone: Its specificity is unknown.

The material sequenced was PBMCs. The sequence was obtained from a woman aged 45-65 years in good health and CMV-seropositive. The chain employs TRBV19 and TRBJ2-7; 10 bases align to TRBD1. Here the CDR3 reads CASSMGRTGGSEQYF. Written as DNA, the CDR3 is TGTGCCAGTAGTATGGGACGGACAGGGGGTTCCGAGCAGTACTTC.